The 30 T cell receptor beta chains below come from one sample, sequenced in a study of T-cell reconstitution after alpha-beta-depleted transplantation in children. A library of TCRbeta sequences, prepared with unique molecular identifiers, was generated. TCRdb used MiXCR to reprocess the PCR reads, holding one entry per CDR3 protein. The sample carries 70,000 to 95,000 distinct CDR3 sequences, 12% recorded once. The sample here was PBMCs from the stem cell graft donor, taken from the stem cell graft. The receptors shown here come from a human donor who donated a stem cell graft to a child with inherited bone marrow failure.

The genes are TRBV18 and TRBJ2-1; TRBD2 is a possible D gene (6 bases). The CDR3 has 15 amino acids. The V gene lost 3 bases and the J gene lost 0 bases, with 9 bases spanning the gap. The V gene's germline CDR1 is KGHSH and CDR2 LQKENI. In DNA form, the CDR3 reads TGTGCCAGCTCACCCTCTAGCGCCTCCTACAATGAGCAGTTCTTC. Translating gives CASSPSSASYNEQFF.

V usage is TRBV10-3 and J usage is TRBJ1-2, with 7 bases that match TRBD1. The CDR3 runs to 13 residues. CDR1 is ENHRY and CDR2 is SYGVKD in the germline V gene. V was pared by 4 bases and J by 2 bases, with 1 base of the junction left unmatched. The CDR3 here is CAISAQGNYGYTF. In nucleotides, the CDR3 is TGTGCCATCAGTGCACAGGGGAACTATGGCTACACCTTC.

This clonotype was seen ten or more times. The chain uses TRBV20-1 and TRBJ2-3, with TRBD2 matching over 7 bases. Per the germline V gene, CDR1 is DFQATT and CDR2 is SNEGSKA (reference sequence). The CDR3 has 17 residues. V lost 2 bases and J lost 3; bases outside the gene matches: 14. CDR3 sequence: CSARRILADGVTDTQYF. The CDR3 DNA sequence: TGCAGTGCTAGAAGAATCCTAGCGGACGGAGTAACAGATACGCAGTATTTT.

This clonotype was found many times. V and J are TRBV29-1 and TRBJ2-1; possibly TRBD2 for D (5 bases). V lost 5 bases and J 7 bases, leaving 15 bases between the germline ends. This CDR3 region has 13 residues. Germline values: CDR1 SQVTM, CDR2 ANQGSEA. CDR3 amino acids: CSVRADLGNEQFF. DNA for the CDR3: TGCAGCGTTAGGGCGGACTTGGGGAATGAGCAGTTCTTC.

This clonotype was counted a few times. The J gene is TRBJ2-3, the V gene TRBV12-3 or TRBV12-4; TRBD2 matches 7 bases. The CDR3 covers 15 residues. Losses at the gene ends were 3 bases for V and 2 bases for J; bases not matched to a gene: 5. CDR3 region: CASSLWLADTDTQYF. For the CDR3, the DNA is TGTGCCAGCAGTTTGTGGCTAGCGGACACAGATACGCAGTATTTT.

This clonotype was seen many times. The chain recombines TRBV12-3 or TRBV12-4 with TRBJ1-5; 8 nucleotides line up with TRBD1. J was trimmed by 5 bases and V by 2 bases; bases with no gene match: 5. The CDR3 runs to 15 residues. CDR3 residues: CASSLRDRLDQPQHF. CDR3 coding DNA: TGTGCCAGCAGTTTACGGGACAGGCTGGATCAGCCCCAGCATTTT.

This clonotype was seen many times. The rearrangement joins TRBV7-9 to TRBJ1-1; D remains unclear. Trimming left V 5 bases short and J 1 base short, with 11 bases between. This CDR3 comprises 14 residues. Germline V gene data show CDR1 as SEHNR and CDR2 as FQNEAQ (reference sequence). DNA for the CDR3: TGTGCCAGCAGCCTTATAGCCAAGAACACTGAAGCTTTCTTT. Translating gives CASSLIAKNTEAFF.

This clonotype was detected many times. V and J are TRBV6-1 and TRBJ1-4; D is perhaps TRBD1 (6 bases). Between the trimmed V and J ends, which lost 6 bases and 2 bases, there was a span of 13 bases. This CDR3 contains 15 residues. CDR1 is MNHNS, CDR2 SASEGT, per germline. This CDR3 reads CASRGHTTTNEKLFF. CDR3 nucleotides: TGTGCCAGCAGGGGACATACAACGACTAATGAAAAACTGTTTTTT.

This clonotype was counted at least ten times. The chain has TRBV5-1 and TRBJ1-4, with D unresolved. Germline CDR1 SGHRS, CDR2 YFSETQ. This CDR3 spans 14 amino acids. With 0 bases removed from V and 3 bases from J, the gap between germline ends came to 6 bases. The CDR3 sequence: CASSLEGANEKLFF. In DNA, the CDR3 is TGCGCCAGCAGCTTGGAGGGAGCTAATGAAAAACTGTTTTTT.

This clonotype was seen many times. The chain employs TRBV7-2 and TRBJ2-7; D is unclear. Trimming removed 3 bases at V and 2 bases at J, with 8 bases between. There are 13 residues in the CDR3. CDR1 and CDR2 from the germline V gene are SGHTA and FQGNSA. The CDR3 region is CASSFGVTYEQYF. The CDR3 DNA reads TGTGCCAGCAGCTTTGGAGTTACCTACGAGCAGTACTTC.

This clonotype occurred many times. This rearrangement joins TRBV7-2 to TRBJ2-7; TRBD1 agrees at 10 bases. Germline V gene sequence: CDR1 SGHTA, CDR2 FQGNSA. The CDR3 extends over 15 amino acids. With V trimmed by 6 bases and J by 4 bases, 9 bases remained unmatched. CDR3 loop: CASSWRRTGGYEQYF. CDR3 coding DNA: TGTGCCAGCAGTTGGCGCCGGACAGGGGGTTACGAGCAGTACTTC.

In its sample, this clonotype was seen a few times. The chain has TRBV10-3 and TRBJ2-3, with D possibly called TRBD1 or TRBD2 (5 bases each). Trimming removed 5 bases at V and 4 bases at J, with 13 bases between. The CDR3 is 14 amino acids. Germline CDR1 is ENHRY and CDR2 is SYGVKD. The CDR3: CAISSRGTPDTQYF. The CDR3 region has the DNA TGTGCCATCAGTAGCCGAGGGACCCCAGATACGCAGTATTTT.

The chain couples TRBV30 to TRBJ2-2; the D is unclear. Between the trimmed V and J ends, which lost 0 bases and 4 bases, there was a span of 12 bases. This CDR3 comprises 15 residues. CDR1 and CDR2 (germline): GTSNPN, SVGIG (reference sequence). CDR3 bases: TGTGCCTGGAGTGTATCCTCATCGGGCACCGGGGAGCTGTTTTTT. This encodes CAWSVSSSGTGELFF.

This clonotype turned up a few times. CDR3 region: CASSLAWTGGGDTQYF. The DNA of the CDR3 is TGCGCCAGCAGCTTGGCCTGGACAGGGGGAGGTGATACGCAGTATTTT. The chain uses TRBV5-1 and TRBJ2-3; TRBD1 matches 10 bases. V lost 0 bases and J lost 6; bases outside the gene matches: 7. The CDR3 extends over 16 amino acids. Germline V gene sequence: CDR1 SGHRS, CDR2 YFSETQ.

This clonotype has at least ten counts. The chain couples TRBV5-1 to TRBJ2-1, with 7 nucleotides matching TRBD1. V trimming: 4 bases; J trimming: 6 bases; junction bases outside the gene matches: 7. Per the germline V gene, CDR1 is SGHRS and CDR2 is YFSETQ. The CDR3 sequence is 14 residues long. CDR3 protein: CASSRLTGPNEQFF. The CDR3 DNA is TGCGCCAGCAGCCGTTTGACAGGGCCCAATGAGCAGTTCTTC.

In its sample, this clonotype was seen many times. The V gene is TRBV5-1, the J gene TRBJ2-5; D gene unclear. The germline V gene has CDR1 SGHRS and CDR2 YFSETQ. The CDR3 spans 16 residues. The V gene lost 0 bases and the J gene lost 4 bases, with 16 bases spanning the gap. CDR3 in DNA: TGCGCCAGCAGCTTGGCCAACCCGCAGGCTAGAGAGACCCAGTACTTC. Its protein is CASSLANPQARETQYF.

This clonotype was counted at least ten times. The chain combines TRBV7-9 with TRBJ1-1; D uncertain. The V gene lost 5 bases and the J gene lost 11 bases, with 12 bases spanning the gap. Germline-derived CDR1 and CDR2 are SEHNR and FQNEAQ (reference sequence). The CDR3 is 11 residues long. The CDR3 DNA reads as TGTGCCAGCAGCCTCTTCCACCTTGCTTTCTTT. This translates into CASSLFHLAFF.

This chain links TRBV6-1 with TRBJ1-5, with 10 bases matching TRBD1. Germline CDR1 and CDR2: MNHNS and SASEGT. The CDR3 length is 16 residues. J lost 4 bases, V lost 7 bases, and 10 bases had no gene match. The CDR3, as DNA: TGTGCCAGCACCCAAAAGGGACAGGGGAAAAATCAGCCCCAGCATTTT. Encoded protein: CASTQKGQGKNQPQHF.

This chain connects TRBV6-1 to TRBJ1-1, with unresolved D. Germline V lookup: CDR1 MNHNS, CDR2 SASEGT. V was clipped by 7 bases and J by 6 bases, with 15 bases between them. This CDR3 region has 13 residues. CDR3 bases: TGTGCCAGCAAGACCGCGACGGGATCTGAAGCTTTCTTT. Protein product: CASKTATGSEAFF.

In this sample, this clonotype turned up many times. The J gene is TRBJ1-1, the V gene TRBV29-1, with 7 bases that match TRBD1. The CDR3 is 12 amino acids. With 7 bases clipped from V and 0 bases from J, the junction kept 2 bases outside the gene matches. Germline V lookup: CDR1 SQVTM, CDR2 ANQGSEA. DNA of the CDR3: TGCAGCGGGGGACAGTTGAACACTGAAGCTTTCTTT. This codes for CSGGQLNTEAFF.

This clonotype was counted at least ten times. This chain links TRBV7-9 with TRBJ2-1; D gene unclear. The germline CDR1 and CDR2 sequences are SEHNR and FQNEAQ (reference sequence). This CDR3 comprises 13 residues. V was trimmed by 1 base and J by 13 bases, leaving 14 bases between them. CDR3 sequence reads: CASSLDDGGPQFF. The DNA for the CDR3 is TGTGCCAGCAGCTTAGACGATGGTGGACCTCAGTTCTTC.

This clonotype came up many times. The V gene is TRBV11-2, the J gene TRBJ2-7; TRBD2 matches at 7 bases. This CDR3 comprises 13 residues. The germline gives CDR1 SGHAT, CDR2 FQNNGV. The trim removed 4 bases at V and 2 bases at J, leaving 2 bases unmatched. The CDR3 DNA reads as TGTGCCAGCAGCTGGGAGGGTGCCTACGAGCAGTACTTC. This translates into CASSWEGAYEQYF.

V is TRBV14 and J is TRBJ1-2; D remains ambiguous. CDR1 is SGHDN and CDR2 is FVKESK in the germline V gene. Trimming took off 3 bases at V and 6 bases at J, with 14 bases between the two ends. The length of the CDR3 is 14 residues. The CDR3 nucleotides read TGTGCCAGCAGCCACGCAGAGGTCCATCATGGCTACACCTTC. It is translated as CASSHAEVHHGYTF.

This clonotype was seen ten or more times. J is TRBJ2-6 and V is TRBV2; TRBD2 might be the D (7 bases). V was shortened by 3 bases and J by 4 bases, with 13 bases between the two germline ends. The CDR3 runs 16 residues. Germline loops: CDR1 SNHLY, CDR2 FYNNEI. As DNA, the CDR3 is TGTGCCAGCAGTGAGTTGGGAGGGACAGGGGCCAACGTCCTGACTTTC. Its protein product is CASSELGGTGANVLTF.

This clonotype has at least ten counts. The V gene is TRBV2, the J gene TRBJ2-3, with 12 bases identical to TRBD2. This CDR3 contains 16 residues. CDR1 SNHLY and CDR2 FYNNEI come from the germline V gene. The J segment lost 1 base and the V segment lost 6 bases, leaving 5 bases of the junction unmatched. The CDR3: CASRELAGGRTDTQYF. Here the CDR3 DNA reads TGTGCCAGCAGGGAACTAGCGGGAGGACGCACAGATACGCAGTATTTT.

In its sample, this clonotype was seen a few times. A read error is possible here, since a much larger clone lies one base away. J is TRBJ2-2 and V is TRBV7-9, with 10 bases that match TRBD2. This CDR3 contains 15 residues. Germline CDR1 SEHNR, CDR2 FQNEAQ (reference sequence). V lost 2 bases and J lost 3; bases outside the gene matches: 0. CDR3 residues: CASSLLAGDTGELFF. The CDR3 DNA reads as TGTGCCAGCAGCTTACTAGCGGGAGACACCGGGGAGCTGTTTTTT. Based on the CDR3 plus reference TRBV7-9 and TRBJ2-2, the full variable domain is DTGVSQNPRHKITKRGQNVTFRCDPISEHNRLYWYRQTLGQGPEFLTYFQNEAQLEKSRLLSDRFSAERPKGSFSTLEIQRTEQGDSAMYLCASSLLAGDTGELFFGEGSRLTVL.

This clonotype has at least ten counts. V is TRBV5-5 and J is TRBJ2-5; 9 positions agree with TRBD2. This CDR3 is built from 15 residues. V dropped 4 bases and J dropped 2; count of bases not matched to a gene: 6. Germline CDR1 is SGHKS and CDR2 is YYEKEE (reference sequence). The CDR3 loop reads CASSGGLATQETQYF. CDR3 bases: TGTGCCAGCAGCGGAGGACTAGCGACACAAGAGACCCAGTACTTC.

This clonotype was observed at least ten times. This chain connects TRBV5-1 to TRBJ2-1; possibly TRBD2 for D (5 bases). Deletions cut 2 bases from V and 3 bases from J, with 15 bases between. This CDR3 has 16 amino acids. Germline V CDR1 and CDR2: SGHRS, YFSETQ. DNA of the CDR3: TGCGCCAGCAGCTTTAACGGGGTAGGTTACTACAATGAGCAGTTCTTC. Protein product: CASSFNGVGYYNEQFF.

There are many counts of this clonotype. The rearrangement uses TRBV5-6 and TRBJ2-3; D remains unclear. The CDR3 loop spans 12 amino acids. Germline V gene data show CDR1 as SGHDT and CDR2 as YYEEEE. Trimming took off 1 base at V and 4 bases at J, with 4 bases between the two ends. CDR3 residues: CASSLNPDTQYF. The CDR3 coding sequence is TGTGCCAGCAGCTTGAACCCAGATACGCAGTATTTT.

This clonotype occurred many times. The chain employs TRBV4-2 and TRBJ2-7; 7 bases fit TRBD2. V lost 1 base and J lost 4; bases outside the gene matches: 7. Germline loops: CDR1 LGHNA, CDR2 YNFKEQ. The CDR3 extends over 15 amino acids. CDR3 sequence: CASSQGIGGSYEQYF. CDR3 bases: TGTGCCAGCAGCCAAGGGATCGGCGGGAGTTACGAGCAGTACTTC.